The TCR beta chain described here comes from a study of shared clonotypes between healthy human individuals (dated by TCRdb to 2020 to 2021). For context, the study as a whole: Two women and three men aged 18 to 49 years were included in the cohort. Per donor, three plates each were used for CD4 naive and CD4 memory, two for CD8 naive, and one for CD8 memory. To estimate repertoire size and how much clonotype sharing occurs between individuals, the study deeply sequenced the blood TCR repertoires of five or six healthy adults. Different laboratories and diverse techniques were used to prepare libraries and sequence TCR repertoires, to increase sequencing depth and limit assay-specific biases. Leukapheresis yielded between about 0.9 and 10 billion PBMCs per donor. Beyond this particular receptor, the publication reports: Sharing across a few donors was observed for 5% to 6.5% of naive CD4, over 3% of naive CD8, about 2.3% of memory CD4, and about 0.4% of memory CD8 clonotypes. Compared with non-shared clonotypes, the clonotypes found in all four sorted-subset donors had higher generation probabilities. Because the study included only a small number of donors, the genetic and exposure-history diversity represented was limited. Estimated clonotype richness was generally larger for naive than for memory subsets. Pairwise subsampling indicated that sequencing depth was expected to affect the degree of clonotype sharing among donors. Sampling was restricted to blood, and TCR repertoires in tissues likely differ from the TCR repertoires found in blood. Rarefaction of sorted-subset datasets indicated incomplete sequencing despite the large sequencing depth.

This clone was picked up one time. Its antigen is unknown. Base qualities are not at hand, and no much larger clone is one base apart. Using the deep immunoSEQ assay, TCR CDR3 regions were amplified from genomic DNA by multiplex PCR. Genomic DNA extracted from each cell subset was distributed evenly over all wells of several immunoSEQ 96-well plates, and each plate served as one replicate. For sorted subsets, about 210 ng of genomic DNA, equivalent to around 31,000 T cell genomes, went into each replicate PCR. Purified libraries were quantified with a Qubit 3.0 fluorometer, sized on a Bioanalyzer 2100, and re-quantified with the KAPA Library Quantification kit. Each immunoSEQ 96-well plate was sequenced on its own single-read 150-cycle Illumina NextSeq 550 flow cell. For the original study's pipeline: Because only junctional sequences without quality scores were contained in the immunoSEQ output, filtering matching that applied to full-length reads could not be performed. To assign V/J genes and CDR3, sequences were annotated against IMGT germline references using PyIR, a Python wrapper for IgBLAST v1.9. Reads were removed for weak V/J assignments (E-value above 1e-6), missing CDR3, stop codons, out-of-frame junctions, or ambiguous translated residues. V3J clonotypes were defined by identical inferred V gene, J gene, and CDR3 amino acid sequence. Percentage overlap between repertoires was calculated by dividing the number of shared unique clonotypes by the size of the smaller repertoire. Three approaches were used to assess repertoire richness: RTK rarefaction, the Chao1 estimator, and Recon v2.1 estimates of unobserved clonotypes. OLGA was used to compute generation probabilities for all TCRbeta clonotypes that the gDNA method yielded from a handful of donors. TCRdb stores this immuneACCESS table with in-frame sequences only. Part of the clones is absent; in the studies checked, under half of the shortfall reflects unresolved V genes, and no reason is known for the rest. That table furnishes V, J and clone size, whereas the DNA furnished D and trimming. Within this sample are over a million clones, with approximately 68% of them counted one time only. The ten largest make up over 1.3% of the sample.

CDR1 is given as MNHNS and CDR2 as SASEGT, both from the germline V gene. V is trimmed back by 1 base and J by 4 bases, and the junction contains 5 bases that no gene match accounts for. Its CDR3 holds 15 amino acids, cysteine through phenylalanine. The only DNA kept is the CDR3, 45 bases in frame from the first base. The donors were healthy, HIV-negative adults who had no recently reported acute infections or vaccinations. Only Caucasian adults living in Nashville, Tennessee, USA were represented among the donors. Magnetic negative selection was used to enrich CD4+ T cells, after which naive cells were positively selected on CD45RA and the negative fraction became the memory subset. Blood was collected by leukapheresis, and PBMCs were isolated by Ficoll-Histopaque density gradient centrifugation and then cryopreserved in liquid nitrogen vapor phase. Analytical flow cytometry was used to check the purity and quantity of each magnetically sorted T cell population. From each sorted fraction, genomic DNA was isolated and quantified by UV absorbance on a Nanodrop 2000c.

The sample was memory CD4+ T cells sorted from blood. This sample's cell subset or site label indicates: CD45RA-negative fraction. The V and J genes are TRBV6-1 and TRBJ2-3, and 7 junctional nucleotides match TRBD2. This TCR came from a man younger than 35 in good health. The sequenced DNA is TGTGCCAGCAGTGAAGGAGGCGCGGGGGCAGATACGCAGTATTTT. This gives the protein CASSEGGAGADTQYF.